This T cell receptor beta chain was obtained from a study of T-cell memory formation after mild COVID-19. About the research overall: Clustering of TCRs was largely donor specific. General study results and limits: Some responding clones appeared in pre-infection memory, suggesting cross-reactive memory joined. Day 15 to 85 contracting clones showed balanced CD4/CD8; later expanders leaned CD4+. Mainly CM and EM harbored the contracting CD4+ clones; mainly EMRA harbored the CD8+ ones.

Worth noting for this clonotype: Its antigen is not known.

The germline V gene has CDR1 SEHNR and CDR2 FQNEAQ (reference sequence). The CDR3 sequence is 14 residues long. The ends were cut back, 4 bases at V and 9 bases at J, with 13 bases in the middle. TCRdb reprocessed the 5' RACE reads via MiXCR and lists one record per CDR3 protein. This table has approximately 300,000 distinct CDR3 sequences, about 16% appearing once. The genes are TRBV7-9 and TRBJ1-6; TRBD1 is a possible D gene (5 bases). Sequenced sample: PBMCs or a T cell subset sorted from them (not recorded which). This receptor was taken from a man between 18 and 29 years old who had mild COVID-19 (a few samples of this study predate the infection). Cell type and time point are not known. This chain's CDR3 is CASSSTDSSSPLHF. The DNA for the CDR3 is TGTGCCAGCAGCTCCACAGACAGCAGTTCACCCCTCCACTTT.